This is a list of T cell receptor beta chains from one sample in a study of blood T cell repertoires in COVID-19. The protocol was immunoSEQ multiplex PCR, while the TCRdb copy is restricted to in-frame clones and leaves out a portion. The top ten hold around 9.5% of the sample, which has approximately 180,000 clones, around 85% seen once. The sample was peripheral blood. These receptors came from a woman aged 80 or older with acute or convalescent COVID-19. Both conserved end residues are part of each CDR3. D genes are given only for firm matches. The size field is filled for only some rows; it gives once, few, many or a size class.

V: TRBV24-1; size: once; J: TRBJ2-3; D: TRBD2; DNA: TGTGCCACCCGTAAGGGGAGCGGGGGGTCAGATACGCAGTATTTT; CDR3: CATRKGSGGSDTQYF
V: TRBV7-2; size: .; J: TRBJ1-1; D: TRBD1; DNA: TGTGCCAGCAGCTCGGCTCCAGGGGGGACTGAAGCTTTCTTT; CDR3: CASSSAPGGTEAFF
V: TRBV18; size: .; J: TRBJ2-1; D: .; DNA: TGTGCCAGCTCCCCACCTGAGCGGTGGGGGGACAATGAGCAGTTCTTC; CDR3: CASSPPERWGDNEQFF
V: TRBV6-1; size: many; J: TRBJ1-5; D: TRBD1; DNA: TGTGCCAGCAGTGAGGTGGCAGGGGGCGGCAATCAGCCCCAGCATTTT; CDR3: CASSEVAGGGNQPQHF
V: TRBV15; size: .; J: TRBJ1-2; D: TRBD1; DNA: TGTGCCACCAGCCCGGAGGGGGCTCATGGCTATGGCTACACCTTC; CDR3: CATSPEGAHGYGYTF
V: TRBV5-1; size: .; J: TRBJ1-1; D: .; DNA: TGCGCCAGCAGCTTGGCAGTTATGAACACTGAAGCTTTCTTT; CDR3: CASSLAVMNTEAFF
V: TRBV6-4; size: .; J: TRBJ2-6; D: .; DNA: TGTGCCAGCAGCCTTTCCCGGGCCAACGTCCTGACTTTC; CDR3: CASSLSRANVLTF
V: TRBV24-1; size: .; J: TRBJ1-6; D: .; DNA: TGTGCCACCAGTTCAGGGGCAGGTCCTTCACCCCTCCACTTT; CDR3: CATSSGAGPSPLHF
V: TRBV18; size: few; J: TRBJ2-7; D: .; DNA: TGTGCCAGCTCACAGCAGGGCGGGACCTACGAGCAGTACTTC; CDR3: CASSQQGGTYEQYF
V: TRBV28; size: .; J: TRBJ1-1; D: .; DNA: TGTGCCAGCAGTTTCCCCCCTTATACTGAAGCTTTCTTT; CDR3: CASSFPPYTEAFF
V: TRBV4-1; size: .; J: TRBJ2-5; D: TRBD2; DNA: TGCGCCAGCAGCCGGGGTAGCGGGGGCCAAAGGGAGACCCAGTACTTC; CDR3: CASSRGSGGQRETQYF
V: TRBV6-5; size: .; J: TRBJ1-4; D: .; DNA: TGTGCCAGCACTCCAGGGACAACTAATGAAAAACTGTTTTTT; CDR3: CASTPGTTNEKLFF
V: TRBV27; size: .; J: TRBJ2-1; D: TRBD2; DNA: TGTGCCAGCAGTACACCGGGACTAGCGGGGGCTGGCTACAATGAGCAGTTCTTC; CDR3: CASSTPGLAGAGYNEQFF
V: TRBV6-6; size: once; J: TRBJ1-1; D: TRBD1; DNA: TGTGCCAGCAGTCAGGACAGGGAGGGCACTGAAGCTTTCTTT; CDR3: CASSQDREGTEAFF
V: TRBV6-4; size: .; J: TRBJ2-1; D: TRBD2; DNA: TGTGCCAGCAGTCGGACCGTACTAGCGGGGTTTGGGAATGAGCAGTTCTTC; CDR3: CASSRTVLAGFGNEQFF
V: TRBV29-1; size: .; J: TRBJ1-1; D: .; DNA: TGCAGCGTTGAAAATTGGGGCAGAATGAACACTGAAGCTTTCTTT; CDR3: CSVENWGRMNTEAFF
V: TRBV15; size: few; J: TRBJ1-5; D: .; DNA: TGTGCCACCAGCAGAGATAAGAGGACAGTTAGTGGCAATCAGCCCCAGCATTTT; CDR3: CATSRDKRTVSGNQPQHF
V: TRBV2; size: .; J: TRBJ2-7; D: TRBD2; DNA: TGTGCCAGCAAAGGACTAGCGGCATCCTACGAGCAGTACTTC; CDR3: CASKGLAASYEQYF
V: TRBV4-3; size: .; J: TRBJ1-3; D: .; DNA: TGCGCCAGCAGCCGCGCCGGTTCTGGAAACACCATATATTTT; CDR3: CASSRAGSGNTIYF
V: TRBV5-1; size: few; J: TRBJ1-3; D: TRBD1; DNA: TGCGCCAGCAGCTTAAGCGCAGGGGGAAGTCGTGGAAACACCATATATTTT; CDR3: CASSLSAGGSRGNTIYF
V: TRBV5-6; size: .; J: TRBJ1-1; D: .; DNA: TGTGCCAGCAGCCTAGTCGAAGGGAGGAACACTGAAGCTTTCTTT; CDR3: CASSLVEGRNTEAFF
V: TRBV5-1; size: .; J: TRBJ1-2; D: TRBD1; DNA: TGCGCCAGCAGCTTGGGGACAGGGCTTGGCTACACCTTC; CDR3: CASSLGTGLGYTF
V: TRBV5-1; size: .; J: TRBJ2-5; D: TRBD2; DNA: TGCGCCAGCAGCCTGTTCCCTGGGACTAGCTCTCAAGAGACCCAGTACTTC; CDR3: CASSLFPGTSSQETQYF
V: TRBV7-8; size: many; J: TRBJ2-7; D: TRBD2; DNA: TGTGCCAGCAGCCGGAGCCTCCCGGGAGGAGAGCAGTACTTC; CDR3: CASSRSLPGGEQYF
V: TRBV18; size: .; J: TRBJ1-2; D: TRBD1; DNA: TGTGCCAGCTCACAAGGACAGGGGGCCAATTTGGGTGGCTACACCTTC; CDR3: CASSQGQGANLGGYTF
V: TRBV19; size: .; J: TRBJ1-5; D: .; DNA: TGTGCCACCTCCCCGGGGGTGGGCAATCAGCCCCAGCATTTT; CDR3: CATSPGVGNQPQHF
V: TRBV6-5; size: few; J: TRBJ1-1; D: .; DNA: TGTGCCAGCAGAGAGGAGACTGAAGCTTTCTTT; CDR3: CASREETEAFF
V: TRBV7-2; size: .; J: TRBJ2-2; D: TRBD2; DNA: TGTGCCAGCAGCTTAGCTCCGGGGGGGCCGAGTACCGGGGAGCTGTTTTTT; CDR3: CASSLAPGGPSTGELFF
V: TRBV5-1; size: .; J: TRBJ2-5; D: .; DNA: TGCGCCAGCAGCTTGTCGCGGCGGGGTGAGACCCAGTACTTC; CDR3: CASSLSRRGETQYF
V: TRBV9; size: once; J: TRBJ2-7; D: TRBD2; DNA: TGTGCCAGCAGCGCCTCCCCTAGCGGGACCTACGAGCAGTACTTC; CDR3: CASSASPSGTYEQYF
V: TRBV18; size: .; J: TRBJ2-1; D: .; DNA: TGTGCCAGCTCACCACAATCCTCCCCCAATGAGCAGTTCTTC; CDR3: CASSPQSSPNEQFF
V: TRBV14; size: .; J: TRBJ1-5; D: TRBD1; DNA: TGTGCCAGCAGCCAAGAAGGGGAAGACAGGGGAATAGTTCGCAATCAGCCCCAGCATTTT; CDR3: CASSQEGEDRGIVRNQPQHF
V: TRBV5-1; size: .; J: TRBJ2-7; D: TRBD2; DNA: TGCGCCAGCAGCATCCGACTAGCGGGAGTGGGCGAGCAGTACTTC; CDR3: CASSIRLAGVGEQYF
V: TRBV3-1/TRBV3-2; size: few; J: TRBJ2-1; D: TRBD2; DNA: TGTGCCAGCAGCCCAAGTCCCCATAGCGGGAGGGCCCGAGAGCAGTTCTTC; CDR3: CASSPSPHSGRAREQFF
V: TRBV7-8; size: .; J: TRBJ2-7; D: .; DNA: TGTGCCAGCAGCTTAGGGACGGGAAACAACTACGAGCAGTACTTC; CDR3: CASSLGTGNNYEQYF
V: TRBV2; size: .; J: TRBJ2-1; D: TRBD2; DNA: TGTGCCAGCCAGACTAGCGGGGGATACAATGAGCAGTTCTTC; CDR3: CASQTSGGYNEQFF
V: TRBV6-6; size: .; J: TRBJ2-1; D: TRBD2; DNA: TGTGCCAGCATTGTTGACGGGACTAGCGGGGACAATGAGCAGTTCTTC; CDR3: CASIVDGTSGDNEQFF
V: TRBV2; size: once; J: TRBJ2-2; D: .; DNA: TGTGCCAGCAATCCGGGGGTCCCCGGGGAGCTGTTTTTT; CDR3: CASNPGVPGELFF
V: TRBV7-3; size: .; J: TRBJ1-1; D: .; DNA: TGTGCCAGCAGCTTAGGAGTCGGTGAAGCTTTCTTT; CDR3: CASSLGVGEAFF
V: TRBV5-4; size: .; J: TRBJ1-1; D: .; DNA: TGTGCCAGCAGCTTGGAAATAGCCGTTGCACCTGAAGCTTTCTTT; CDR3: CASSLEIAVAPEAFF
V: TRBV30; size: .; J: TRBJ1-2; D: .; DNA: TGTGCCTGGAGCGCAGGACACGAAGCTAACTATGGCTACACCTTC; CDR3: CAWSAGHEANYGYTF
V: TRBV18; size: .; J: TRBJ2-5; D: .; DNA: TGTGCCAGCTCACCAGTTCCAAACCAAGAGACCCAGTACTTC; CDR3: CASSPVPNQETQYF
V: TRBV5-1; size: .; J: TRBJ2-2; D: .; DNA: TGCGCCAGCAGCTTGGTTGTAGGGAGGACCGGGGAGCTGTTTTTT; CDR3: CASSLVVGRTGELFF
V: TRBV3-1/TRBV3-2; size: .; J: TRBJ2-3; D: TRBD1; DNA: TGTGCCAGCAGACGGGGGACAGGGGGCACAGATACGCAGTATTTT; CDR3: CASRRGTGGTDTQYF
V: TRBV7-2; size: .; J: TRBJ1-6; D: .; DNA: TGTGCCAGCAGCCCAGCGCGGGAGAATTCACCCCTCCACTTT; CDR3: CASSPARENSPLHF
V: TRBV6-5; size: .; J: TRBJ2-1; D: TRBD2; DNA: TGTGCCAGCAGGGAGGCCCGGGGGGTGAATGAGCAGTTCTTC; CDR3: CASREARGVNEQFF
V: TRBV19; size: .; J: TRBJ2-7; D: TRBD1; DNA: TGTGCCAGTACCGATGTGGGGGGACAGGTCCACTCCTACGAGCAGTACTTC; CDR3: CASTDVGGQVHSYEQYF
V: TRBV19; size: .; J: TRBJ1-2; D: TRBD1; DNA: TGTGCCAGTAGTACTGACAGGGGGCGCCGGTATGGCTACACCTTC; CDR3: CASSTDRGRRYGYTF